These 27 T cell receptor beta chains were all obtained from the same sample, sequenced in a study of blood T cell repertoires in COVID-19. The protocol was immunoSEQ multiplex PCR, while the TCRdb copy is restricted to in-frame clones and leaves out a portion. The sample carries 250,000 to 350,000 clones, 89% recorded once. The sequencing input was peripheral blood. The receptors derive from a woman aged 40 to 55 who had recovered from COVID-19.

The genes are TRBV12-3 or TRBV12-4 and TRBJ1-4, with 7 bases fitting TRBD1. This CDR3 comprises 12 residues. J gave up 15 bases and V 6 bases, and 10 bases lay outside the gene matches. This CDR3 is CASSSTGAGMFF. The CDR3, as DNA: TGTGCCAGCAGCAGTACAGGGGCCGGGATGTTTTTT.

This chain uses TRBV21-1 with TRBJ1-2; TRBD1, as called in the table, went unchecked against the DNA. TRBV21-1 is listed as a pseudogene. The CDR3 has 18 amino acids. This chain's CDR3 is CASSNRLAGQGTNYGYTF. CDR3 in DNA: TGTGCCAGCAGCAACCGATTAGCGGGACAGGGAACTAACTATGGCTACACCTTC.

This chain connects TRBV7-3 to TRBJ2-2; possibly TRBD1 for D (6 bases). Looked up from germline, CDR1 is SGHTA and CDR2 is FQGTGA. V shed 5 bases and J shed 2 bases, with 12 bases lying between them. This CDR3 has 15 residues. CDR3 amino acids: CASSAQGTNTGELFF. CDR3 DNA: TGTGCCAGCAGCGCACAGGGAACAAACACCGGGGAGCTGTTTTTT. The full variable domain, rest sourced from reference TRBV7-3 and TRBJ2-2, is GAGVSQTPSNKVTEKGKYVELRCDPISGHTALYWYRQSLGQGPEFLIYFQGTGAADDSGLPNDRFFAVRPEGSVSTLKIQRTERGDSAVYLCASSAQGTNTGELFFGEGSRLTVL.

The CDR3 here is CASSPEGTRSEQFF. The DNA of the CDR3 is TGTGCCAGCAGCCCTGAAGGGACTAGGAGTGAGCAGTTCTTC. The gene calls are TRBV7-9 and TRBJ2-1; 8 nucleotides align to TRBD2. The germline CDR1 and CDR2 sequences are SEHNR and FQNEAQ (reference sequence). The CDR3 sequence is 14 residues long. Losses at the gene ends were 5 bases for V and 9 bases for J; bases not matched to a gene: 9.

This clone was seen only once. The chain carries TRBV4-1 and TRBJ2-7; D perhaps matches TRBD2 (7 bases). The V end lost 2 bases, the J end lost 5 bases, and 19 bases lay between the germline ends. The CDR3 spans 16 residues. In germline, CDR1 is MGHRA, CDR2 YSYEKL. Written as DNA, the CDR3 is TGCGCCAGCAGCCAACCCCCGGGGAGGGGGAGCAACGAGCAGTACTTC. Translated: CASSQPPGRGSNEQYF.

This chain uses TRBV5-1 with TRBJ2-3, with 9 bases lining up with TRBD2. V shed 4 bases and J 9 bases; nucleotides not matched to a gene: 15. Germline-derived CDR1 and CDR2 are SGHRS and YFSETQ. This CDR3 is built from 16 residues. CDR3 in amino acids: CASSPGGGRAARTQYF. The CDR3 coding sequence is TGCGCCAGCAGCCCGGGTGGCGGGAGGGCTGCAAGGACGCAGTATTTT.

The rearrangement links TRBV15 to TRBJ2-3, with TRBD1 matching 10 bases. The V gene end was trimmed by 1 base and the J gene end by 4 bases; junction bases not matched to a gene: 5. The CDR3 spans 16 residues. Germline V CDR1 and CDR2: LNHNV, YYDKDF (reference sequence). Here the CDR3 reads CATSRGDRGRSDTQYF. The DNA of the CDR3 is TGTGCCACCAGCAGAGGGGACAGGGGTCGATCAGATACGCAGTATTTT.

The chain carries TRBV19 and TRBJ1-5; TRBD1 aligns across 7 bases. The V segment lost 2 bases and the J segment 5 bases; nucleotides outside the gene matches: 0. This CDR3 spans 13 amino acids. Per germline, CDR1 LNHDA and CDR2 SQIVND (reference sequence). CDR3 bases: TGTGCCAGTAGTATACAGGGGGATCAGCCCCAGCATTTT. As protein: CASSIQGDQPQHF.

The V gene is TRBV5-1, the J gene TRBJ2-2; possibly TRBD1 for D (6 bases). Trimming pared 2 bases from V and 0 bases from J, leaving 11 bases between. Germline V CDR1 and CDR2: SGHRS, YFSETQ. This CDR3 contains 16 residues. DNA for the CDR3: TGCGCCAGCAGCTTCGGACAGCTCGCGAACACCGGGGAGCTGTTTTTT. This sequence encodes CASSFGQLANTGELFF. The entire variable domain, with the rest obtained from reference TRBV5-1 and TRBJ2-2, is as follows: KAGVTQTPRYLIKTRGQQVTLSCSPISGHRSVSWYQQTPGQGLQFLFEYFSETQRNKGNFPGRFSGRQFSNSRSEMNVSTLELGDSALYLCASSFGQLANTGELFFGEGSRLTVL.

The rearrangement uses TRBV30 and TRBJ1-1, with D perhaps TRBD1 (5 bases). V was shortened by 4 bases and J by 1 base, with 10 bases between the two germline ends. The CDR3 extends over 13 amino acids. CDR1 is GTSNPN and CDR2 is SVGIG in the germline V gene (reference sequence). The CDR3 bases are TGTGCCTGGACCGTGACAGAGAACACTGAAGCTTTCTTT. Amino acid sequence: CAWTVTENTEAFF.

This clone came up once. The rearrangement joins TRBV18 to TRBJ2-3, with 9 bases aligning to TRBD1. This CDR3 has 15 residues. Losses at the gene ends were 5 bases for V and 3 bases for J; bases not matched to a gene: 6. From germline, CDR1 is KGHSH and CDR2 LQKENI. CDR3 nucleotides: TGTGCCAGCTCAGCCAACAGGGGGCAGACAGATACGCAGTATTTT. Amino acid sequence: CASSANRGQTDTQYF.

The chain is built from TRBV6-1 and TRBJ2-2, with 7 bases lining up with TRBD1. V was clipped by 1 base and J by 6 bases; unmatched bases: 5. The CDR3 loop spans 15 amino acids. Germline V lookup: CDR1 MNHNS, CDR2 SASEGT. CDR3 in amino acids: CASSEVRTGAGELFF. The CDR3 region has the DNA TGTGCCAGCAGTGAAGTACGGACAGGAGCCGGGGAGCTGTTTTTT.

This clone was observed once. The CDR3 region is CAISEPGLIGDRGRFTAFF. In DNA form, the CDR3 reads TGTGCCATCAGTGAGCCAGGCCTTATTGGGGACAGGGGGCGCTTTACTGCTTTCTTT. This chain joins TRBV10-3 and TRBJ1-1; 12 nucleotides agree with TRBD1. The CDR3 contains 19 residues. Germline V gene sequence: CDR1 ENHRY, CDR2 SYGVKD. The J segment lost 11 bases and the V segment lost 2 bases, leaving 21 bases of the junction unmatched.

V and J are TRBV5-1 and TRBJ2-7; TRBD2 might be the D (5 bases). Trimming left V 4 bases short and J 6 bases short, with 14 bases between. CDR3 size: 13 residues. Germline V gene lookup returns CDR1 SGHRS and CDR2 YFSETQ. The DNA for the CDR3 is TGCGCCAGCAGCCTCGGACTTTCCCTCGAGCAGTACTTC. Translating gives CASSLGLSLEQYF.

The chain has TRBV5-1 and TRBJ2-3; maybe TRBD2 (5 bases). Germline values: CDR1 SGHRS, CDR2 YFSETQ. CDR3 length equals 16 residues. V was cut by 1 base and J by 0 bases, with 12 bases left in between. In nucleotides, the CDR3 is TGCGCCAGCAGCTTGAGGGCTAGCCAGAGCACAGATACGCAGTATTTT. It codes for CASSLRASQSTDTQYF.

The chain links TRBV18 to TRBJ2-7; D not resolved. The CDR3 totals 12 residues. In germline, CDR1 is KGHSH, CDR2 LQKENI. The ends were cut back, 3 bases at V and 5 bases at J, with 8 bases in the middle. The CDR3 bases are TGTGCCAGCTCACCGGCCCTTGACGAGCAGTACTTC. Translation gives CASSPALDEQYF.

This chain connects TRBV6-6 to TRBJ1-1; D gene unclear. Germline V CDR1 and CDR2: MNHNY, SVGAGI (reference sequence). The CDR3 runs 14 residues. V lost 2 bases and J 1 base, leaving 8 bases between the germline ends. CDR3 sequence reads: CASSYGEQNTEAFF. CDR3 DNA sequence: TGTGCCAGCAGTTACGGGGAGCAGAACACTGAAGCTTTCTTT.

This clone was seen only a few times. The V and J genes are TRBV29-1 and TRBJ1-2; D remains ambiguous. V lost 6 bases and J lost 0, with 11 bases in between. Germline V gene data show CDR1 as SQVTM and CDR2 as ANQGSEA. CDR3 length: 13 amino acids. CDR3 bases: TGCAGCGTCCAACTAGAGGCTAACTATGGCTACACCTTC. It specifies CSVQLEANYGYTF.

V gene TRBV30 combines with J gene TRBJ2-7; a possible D gene is TRBD1 (5 bases). The CDR3 consists of 14 residues. CDR1 GTSNPN and CDR2 SVGIG come from the germline V gene (reference sequence). Trimming stripped 2 bases from V and 5 bases from J, with 16 bases between. CDR3 DNA: TGTGCCTGGAGTATGGGGCCCACACCGAACGAGCAGTACTTC. It encodes CAWSMGPTPNEQYF.

J is TRBJ2-2 and V is TRBV10-2; TRBD2 matches 16 bases. Trimming took 9 bases from V and 2 from J; bases not matched to a gene: 21. CDR3 length: 22 amino acids. CDR1 WSHSY and CDR2 SAAADI come from the germline V gene. CDR3 nucleotides: TGCGCCAGGAGAATCGGGACTAGCGGGAGGGAGACGCTGAGTAAAAACACCGGGGAGCTGTTTTTT. It translates to CARRIGTSGRETLSKNTGELFF.

V usage is TRBV6-5 and J usage is TRBJ1-1; the match to TRBD1 covers 7 bases. From germline, CDR1 is MNHEY and CDR2 SVGAGI. The CDR3 contains 13 residues. With 6 bases clipped from V and 2 bases from J, the junction kept 3 bases outside the gene matches. CDR3 amino acids: CASRGTDNTEAFF. The CDR3 DNA reads TGTGCCAGCAGAGGGACAGACAACACTGAAGCTTTCTTT.

The gene calls are TRBV3-1 (or the pseudogene TRBV3-2) and TRBJ2-3, with D uncertain. The CDR3 extends over 13 amino acids. The germline V and J ends were trimmed by 0 bases and 4 bases, with 5 bases remaining between them. The germline CDR1 and CDR2 sequences are LGHDT and YNNKEL (reference sequence). The CDR3 DNA reads TGTGCCAGCAGCCAAGAGGCCCCAGATACGCAGTATTTT. It encodes CASSQEAPDTQYF.

The genes are TRBV24-1 and TRBJ2-3; D gene unclear. This CDR3 has 14 amino acids. Deletions cut 5 bases from V and 0 bases from J, with 8 bases between. CDR1 KGHDR and CDR2 SFDVKD come from the germline V gene. The CDR3 loop reads CATSVAESTDTQYF. In DNA, the CDR3 is TGTGCCACCAGTGTTGCAGAAAGCACAGATACGCAGTATTTT.

This clone was seen a few times. V gene TRBV28 combines with J gene TRBJ2-1; the match to TRBD2 covers 8 bases. Germline CDR1 reads MDHEN; CDR2 reads SYDVKM. J was trimmed by 1 base and V by 3 bases; bases with no gene match: 5. This CDR3 is built from 16 residues. CDR3 bases: TGTGCCAGCAGTTTTTGGGCGGGAGGTTCCTACAATGAGCAGTTCTTC. Translated, it gives CASSFWAGGSYNEQFF.

V and J are TRBV7-6 and TRBJ1-3, with D hard to call. CDR3 length: 15 residues. Germline V gene lookup returns CDR1 SGHVS and CDR2 FNYEAQ. Trimming stripped 1 base from V and 0 bases from J, with 7 bases between. The CDR3 DNA sequence: TGTGCCAGCAGCTTAGATCGGGGCTCTGGAAACACCATATATTTT. It specifies CASSLDRGSGNTIYF. Variable domain in full (rest from reference TRBV7-6 and TRBJ1-3): GAGVSQSPRYKVTKRGQDVALRCDPISGHVSLYWYRQALGQGPEFLTYFNYEAQQDKSGLPNDRFSAERPEGSISTLTIQRTEQRDSAMYRCASSLDRGSGNTIYFGEGSWLTVV.

The V and J genes are TRBV30 and TRBJ1-2; no clear D. V was trimmed by 3 bases and J by 2 bases, leaving 10 bases between them. CDR1 GTSNPN and CDR2 SVGIG come from the germline V gene (reference sequence). The CDR3 loop spans 13 amino acids. In DNA, the CDR3 is TGTGCCTGGAGCCGTAGTCGGAACTATGGCTACACCTTC. This codes for CAWSRSRNYGYTF.

The V gene is TRBV6-6, the J gene TRBJ1-1; D unresolved. Germline-derived CDR1 and CDR2 are MNHNY and SVGAGI (reference sequence). This CDR3 is built from 13 residues. V was pared by 0 bases and J by 5 bases, with 7 bases between. This CDR3 reads CASSYSPGTEAFF. CDR3 in DNA: TGTGCCAGCAGTTACTCCCCGGGAACTGAAGCTTTCTTT.